The entry below gives a single T cell receptor (beta chain) sequence along with its context. Its antigen remains unidentified. Trimming took 2 bases from V and 2 from J, leaving 13 bases between them. CDR3 size: 16 residues. In germline, CDR1 is LNHNV, CDR2 YYDKDF (reference sequence). The data belong to a study of response to subunit inactivated influenza vaccine. General observations from the study: The authors suggested that few new T cells are recruited per seasonal influenza vaccination.

Each CDR3 protein is one row after TCRdb ran MiXCR on the RT-PCR reads. The sample lists around 580,000 distinct CDR3 sequences; about an eighth were seen once. This material consisted of PBMCs from blood, taken on the day of vaccination. This chain links TRBV15 with TRBJ1-5; D is perhaps TRBD1 (5 bases). This TCR was sampled from a man aged 50 to 59 who received an inactivated influenza vaccine. CDR3 sequence (DNA): TGTGCCACCAGCAGAACCCCCAGGGACGGCAATCAGCCCCAGCATTTT. It yields the protein CATSRTPRDGNQPQHF.